This TCR beta chain was documented in a study of blood T cells in healthy people across ages. General study points: Among long-lived donors, naive CD4+ cells were more numerous and diversity higher than in aged donors. Naive T cell percentage showed a strong correlation with the diversity of TCR beta. Diversity of TCR beta per million T cells declined in a roughly linear way with age.

PCR was performed a second time for about 6 to 12 cycles using a sample-barcoded 5' primer and a J-beta primer mix. MiXCR, applied by TCRdb to the 5' RACE reads, yields one record per CDR3 protein. The sample gives fewer than 2,000,000 distinct CDR3 sequences, roughly 30% of which show up once; about 10% is in the top ten. As for this clonotype: The target antigen is unknown.

This CDR3 spans 12 amino acids. V gave up 7 bases and J gave up 6 bases, with 12 bases separating them. The specimen was blood. This chain joins TRBV12-3 or TRBV12-4 and TRBJ1-2, with no clear D. The clonotype originates from a woman in her thirties in good health. The CDR3 region has the DNA TGTGCCAGCACCCGAAGCTTAAATGGCTACACCTTC. This sequence encodes CASTRSLNGYTF.